Described below is a single TCR beta chain sequence and its context. Its antigen is undetermined. The data originate from a study of identical twins. Template switching, a step in the protocol, added a universal primer site, and cDNA carried unique molecular identifiers. One entry per CDR3 protein results from TCRdb running MiXCR on the 5' RACE reads. The sample carries approximately 600,000 distinct CDR3 sequences, just over 7% recorded once. V lost 4 bases to trimming and J lost 7 bases, with 11 bases between them. CDR1 and CDR2 from the germline V gene are MNHEY and SMNVEV (reference sequence). The CDR3 has 13 residues. Points from the study as a whole: Zero-insertion findings could be partly confounded by invariant cells (MAIT and iNKT cells). Alpha sequences out of frame and shared by twins had excess low generation probability.

In addition, the sample was reused for a study of yellow fever vaccine responses in identical twins.

Sequencing was performed on PBMCs. The source of this sequence is a woman between 18 and 29 years old in good health. The chain employs TRBV27 and TRBJ1-5; D gene uncertain. In DNA, the CDR3 is TGTGCCAGCAGTTCTAAGCCTGGACAGCCCCAGCATTTT. Amino acid sequence: CASSSKPGQPQHF.